This TCR beta chain was identified in a study of control samples from healthy donors and cancer patients. Per the germline V gene, CDR1 is GTSNPN and CDR2 is SVGIG (reference sequence). J gave up 6 bases and V 1 base, and 13 bases lay outside the gene matches. The CDR3 is made up of 16 amino acids. Sequencing was performed with immunoSEQ multiplex PCR; in TCRdb, only in-frame clones are kept and a portion is missing. The data show 80,000 to 85,000 clones, roughly 84% seen once. The gene calls are TRBV30 and TRBJ1-1; 8 positions match TRBD1. The sequenced material came from blood. This receptor was obtained from a woman aged 50 to 60 in good health. DNA of the CDR3: TGTGCCTGGAGTGCGCATAGACAGGGGCTGGACCCTGAAGCTTTCTTT. Its protein is CAWSAHRQGLDPEAFF.